This TCR beta chain is drawn from a study of beta chain features in type 1 diabetes. About the research overall: Healthy donors resembled patients in age, gender and cell yields. Findings and limits, study-wide: When Type 1 diabetes patients were examined, their TCRB CDR3s proved moderately but significantly shorter in all four CD4+ subsets.

Notes on this clone: Its specificity is unknown.

It was via CD45RO/CCR7/CD25/CD127/CD95/CD27 that CD4+ naive, central memory, regulatory and stem cell-like memory cells were sorted. Isolated RNA was reverse transcribed in full, so expressed TCRB transcripts were sequenced. Profiling relied on immunoSEQ multiplex PCR, and the TCRdb table lists in-frame clones only, not all of them. This table has 310,000 or so clones, approximately 15% appearing once. Germline CDR1 is SGHTA and CDR2 is FQGNSA. Trimming cost V 5 bases and J 8 bases, with 12 bases left between them. The CDR3 is made up of 12 amino acids. The V and J genes are TRBV7-2 and TRBJ1-2; tentative D call: TRBD1 (5 bases). This receptor was obtained from a man between 18 and 29 years old with type 1 diabetes. Sample: naive CD4+ T cells from blood. The DNA of the CDR3 is TGTGCCAGCAGCCGCCAGGGTGGCGGCTACACCTTC. It codes for CASSRQGGGYTF.